This paragraph reports one TCR beta chain. The target antigen is unknown. Sequenced by immunoSEQ multiplex PCR; TCRdb stores in-frame clones only, minus some. The table lists roughly 100,000 clones, approximately 88% of them singletons. This entry is derived from a study of T cell responses to AZD1222 COVID-19 vaccine. Findings and limits, study-wide: Nearly half of spike-specific TCRs reportedly go after variant regions that carry no mutations. Baseline testing showed seropositivity in only a handful of AZD1222 recipients.

The TCR was taken from an adult in good health. The input for sequencing was peripheral blood, taken on day 0 of AZD1222 vaccination.

The CDR3: CASSLAPPDYTGELFF. For the CDR3, the DNA is TGTGCCAGCAGCTTAGCGCCGCCAGACTACACCGGGGAGCTGTTTTTT. This sequence joins TRBV7-2 and TRBJ2-2; D ambiguous. The CDR3 sequence is 16 residues long. Trimming removed 0 bases at V and 3 bases at J, with 11 bases between. Germline CDR1 SGHTA, CDR2 FQGNSA.